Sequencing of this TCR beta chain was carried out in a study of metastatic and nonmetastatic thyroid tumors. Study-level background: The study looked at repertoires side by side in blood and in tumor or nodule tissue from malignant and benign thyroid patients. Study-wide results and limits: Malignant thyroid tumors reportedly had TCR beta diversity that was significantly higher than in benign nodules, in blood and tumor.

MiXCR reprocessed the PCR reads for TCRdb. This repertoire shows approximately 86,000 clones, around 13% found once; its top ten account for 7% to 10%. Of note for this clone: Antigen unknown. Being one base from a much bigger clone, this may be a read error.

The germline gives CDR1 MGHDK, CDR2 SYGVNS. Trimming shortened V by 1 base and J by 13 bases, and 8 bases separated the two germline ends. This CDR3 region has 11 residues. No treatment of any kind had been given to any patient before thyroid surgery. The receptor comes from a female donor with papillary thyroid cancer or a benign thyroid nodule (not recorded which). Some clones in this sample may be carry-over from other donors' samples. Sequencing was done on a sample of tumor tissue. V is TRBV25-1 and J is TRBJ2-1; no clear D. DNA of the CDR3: TGTGCCAGCAGTGAATTGATTGATCAGTTCTTC. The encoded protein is CASSELIDQFF.